What follows is one T cell receptor (beta chain) and its context. The sample originates from a study of blood T cell repertoires in COVID-19. Study as a whole: Specimens from acute and convalescent COVID-19 originated in the United States, Italy and Spain. PBMCs, B-cell-depleted T cells, or T cells provided the cDNA or gDNA that made up the material.

The J segment lost 8 bases and the V segment lost 6 bases, leaving 8 bases of the junction unmatched. Germline V CDR1 and CDR2: MNHEY, SVGEGT. The CDR3 is made up of 14 amino acids. Seattle cases were enrolled at active infection and followed longitudinally. Authors' data handling: Amplification with reference gene primers provided the estimates of nucleated cell counts. The table came from immunoSEQ multiplex PCR; TCRdb's copy has only in-frame clones and leaves some out. Clone size and V and J calls were adopted from that table, with D and trimming inferred from the DNA. The table has 310,000 or so clones, about nine tenths seen once.

J is TRBJ1-4 and V is TRBV6-2 or TRBV6-3; 8 positions match TRBD1. This TCR was sampled from a woman aged 25 to 39 with COVID-19, enrolled during active disease. The sequencing sample was made of peripheral blood. CDR3 DNA sequence: TGTGCCAGCAGCCAAGGACAGGGTGGAGAAAAACTGTTTTTT. Amino acids: CASSQGQGGEKLFF.